The rows below give T cell receptor beta chains drawn from one sample of a study of cytomegalovirus exposure and HLA in healthy donors. The assay was immunoSEQ multiplex PCR, and TCRdb's table has in-frame clones only and misses some. The sample table sets out some 70,000 clones. The sequencing sample was made of PBMCs. The receptors were gathered from a man between 35 and 55 years old in good health and CMV-seronegative. The CDR3 runs from the conserved cysteine through the conserved F or W. The D gene is left open where the match is weak. Rows may omit the clone size; those that give it use once, few, many or a size class.

15,TRBV28,.,TRBD2,TRBJ2-1,CASSFRGLAVYEQFF,TGTGCCAGCAGTTTTAGGGGACTAGCGGTGTATGAGCAGTTCTTC
16,TRBV14,.,TRBD1,TRBJ1-2,CASSTNKDRASVSYTF,TGTGCCAGCAGCACCAACAAAGACAGGGCCTCGGTTTCTTACACCTTC
15,TRBV19,.,.,TRBJ2-7,CASSIGRELSYEQYF,TGTGCCAGTAGTATAGGGAGGGAACTTTCCTACGAGCAGTACTTC
14,TRBV6-5,.,.,TRBJ2-5,CASTQNYADRKQYF,TGTGCCAGCACCCAAAACTACGCGGATAGGAAGCAGTACTTC
15,TRBV28,.,.,TRBJ1-1,CASSSRGGRRTEAFF,TGTGCCAGCAGTTCACGGGGGGGGCGGCGAACTGAAGCTTTCTTT
14,TRBV5-6,.,.,TRBJ1-3,CASTHQGTGNTIYF,TGTGCCAGCACCCACCAGGGCACTGGAAACACCATATATTTT
14,TRBV7-9,.,.,TRBJ1-1,CASSVAGSGTEAFF,TGTGCCAGCAGCGTTGCGGGGTCCGGCACTGAAGCTTTCTTT
14,TRBV29-1,.,TRBD2,TRBJ2-7,CSFLRSGGSYEQYF,TGCAGCTTCCTGCGGAGCGGGGGTTCGTACGAGCAGTACTTC
16,TRBV5-1,.,TRBD1,TRBJ1-6,CASSLGTGTGSSPLHF,TGCGCCAGCAGCTTGGGTACCGGGACAGGCAGTTCACCCCTCCACTTT
14,TRBV5-1,.,.,TRBJ2-7,CASSLTTAGYEQYF,TGCGCCAGCAGCCTCACGACCGCGGGCTACGAGCAGTACTTC
11,TRBV29-1,.,.,TRBJ2-7,CSVSVSYEQYF,TGCAGCGTATCAGTTTCCTACGAGCAGTACTTC
17,TRBV11-2,.,TRBD1,TRBJ1-1,CASRFVKGQLMNTEAFF,TGTGCCAGCAGATTCGTTAAGGGACAGCTGATGAACACTGAAGCTTTCTTT
17,TRBV29-1,.,TRBD2,TRBJ2-2,CSVEDHAGDWGTGELFF,TGCAGCGTTGAAGATCACGCGGGAGATTGGGGCACCGGGGAGCTGTTTTTT
14,TRBV6-5,.,.,TRBJ2-5,CASSPGTPQETQYF,TGTGCCAGCAGTCCCGGGACACCTCAAGAGACCCAGTACTTC
14,TRBV5-1,medium-sized,.,TRBJ1-3,CASSVGQIGNTIYF,TGCGCCAGCAGCGTCGGACAGATTGGAAACACCATATATTTT
13,TRBV6-5,.,.,TRBJ1-2,CASKRTANRGYTF,TGTGCCAGTAAAAGGACAGCTAACCGGGGCTACACCTTC
14,TRBV28,.,.,TRBJ1-1,CASNGGPWGTEAFF,TGTGCCAGCAACGGGGGGCCATGGGGGACTGAAGCTTTCTTT
16,TRBV7-2,.,.,TRBJ1-4,CASSPDTYATNEKLFF,TGTGCCAGCAGCCCGGACACCTATGCAACTAATGAAAAACTGTTTTTT
14,TRBV19,.,.,TRBJ2-2,CASRLGGRAGELFF,TGTGCCAGTAGATTGGGGGGGCGGGCCGGGGAGCTGTTTTTT
13,TRBV6-6,.,.,TRBJ2-1,CASTDSGRSEQFF,TGTGCCAGCACCGACAGTGGGCGTTCTGAGCAGTTCTTC
12,TRBV7-2,.,.,TRBJ2-7,CASSLTSYEQYF,TGTGCCAGCAGCTTAACATCCTACGAGCAGTACTTC
11,TRBV5-1,.,.,TRBJ2-5,CASSLRETQYF,TGCGCCAGCAGCTTGCGAGAGACCCAGTACTTC
13,TRBV2,.,.,TRBJ2-7,CASSENTGIGEYF,TGTGCCAGCAGTGAAAATACAGGGATAGGGGAGTACTTC
16,TRBV10-3,.,TRBD1,TRBJ2-5,CAISDPGQGGSETQYF,TGTGCCATCAGTGATCCGGGACAGGGGGGATCGGAGACCCAGTACTTC
17,TRBV10-3,.,.,TRBJ2-7,CAISQPVSGGPTYEQYF,TGTGCCATCAGTCAACCGGTCTCCGGGGGGCCCACCTACGAGCAGTACTTC
14,TRBV5-8,.,.,TRBJ1-4,CASSLGTLNEKLFF,TGTGCCAGCAGCTTGGGTACTCTTAATGAAAAACTGTTTTTT
14,TRBV2,.,TRBD1,TRBJ2-7,CASSWDRVRAEQYF,TGTGCCAGCAGTTGGGACAGGGTCAGGGCCGAGCAGTACTTC
10,TRBV19,.,.,TRBJ1-5,CAIPGWPQHF,TGTGCCATCCCAGGGTGGCCCCAGCATTTT